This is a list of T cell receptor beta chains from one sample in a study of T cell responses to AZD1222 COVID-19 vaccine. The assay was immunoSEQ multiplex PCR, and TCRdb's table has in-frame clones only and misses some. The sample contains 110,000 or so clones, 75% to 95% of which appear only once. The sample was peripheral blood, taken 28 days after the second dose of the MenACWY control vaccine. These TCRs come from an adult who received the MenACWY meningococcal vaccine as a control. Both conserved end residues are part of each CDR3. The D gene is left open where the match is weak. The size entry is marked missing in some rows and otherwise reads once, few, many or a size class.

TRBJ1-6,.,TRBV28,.,TGTGCCAGCAGTTGGTCCGGGCGCAATTCACCCCTCCACTTT,CASSWSGRNSPLHF
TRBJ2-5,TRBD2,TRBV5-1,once,TGCGCCAGCAATGCGGGGGGCTGGGAGACCCAGTACTTC,CASNAGGWETQYF
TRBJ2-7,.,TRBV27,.,TGTGCCAGCAGTCCTCGGGACTCCCTTGTTTCCTACGAGCAGTACTTC,CASSPRDSLVSYEQYF
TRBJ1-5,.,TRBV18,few,TGTGCCAGCTCACCAGGGCAAGATCAGCCCCAGCATTTT,CASSPGQDQPQHF
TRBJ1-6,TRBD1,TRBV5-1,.,TGCGCCAGCAGCTTAACGGGACAGGAATTAGCACCCCTCCACTTT,CASSLTGQELAPLHF
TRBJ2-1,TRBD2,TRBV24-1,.,TGTGCCACCAGTGATTGGACTAGAGGGAGAGGAAATGAGCAGTTCTTC,CATSDWTRGRGNEQFF
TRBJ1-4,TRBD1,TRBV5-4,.,TGTGCCAGCGGACCATACAGGGGGCGGCAGACTAATGAAAAACTGTTTTTT,CASGPYRGRQTNEKLFF
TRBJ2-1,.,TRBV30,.,TGTGCCTGGAGCGTCGTAGCTGAGCAGTTCTTC,CAWSVVAEQFF
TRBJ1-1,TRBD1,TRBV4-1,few,TGCGCCAGCACTTTTTACGACAGGGACACTGAAGCTTTCTTT,CASTFYDRDTEAFF
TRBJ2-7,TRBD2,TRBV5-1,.,TGCGCCAGCAGCTTCGGACTAGCGGGAGTCGAGCAGTACTTC,CASSFGLAGVEQYF
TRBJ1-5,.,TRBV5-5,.,TGTGCCAGCAGCCGGACAGCTAACAATCAGCCCCAGCATTTT,CASSRTANNQPQHF
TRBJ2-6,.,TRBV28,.,TGTGCCAGCAGTTTTACTTTACAGCTATACTCATCTGGGGCCAACGTCCTGACTTTC,CASSFTLQLYSSGANVLTF
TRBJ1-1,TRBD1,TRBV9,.,TGTGCCAGCAGCCCGAGAGACAGGGGTGAAGCTTTCTTT,CASSPRDRGEAFF
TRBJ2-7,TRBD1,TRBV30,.,TGTGCCTGGAGTGTTTTTACAGGGGGCGAGCAGTACTTC,CAWSVFTGGEQYF
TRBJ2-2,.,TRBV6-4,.,TGTGCCAGCAGCTCAGGGGCGAGTCACACCGGGGAGCTGTTTTTT,CASSSGASHTGELFF
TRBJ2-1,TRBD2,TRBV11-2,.,TGTGCCAGCAGCTCGCTAGCGGATAAAAACAATGAGCAGTTCTTC,CASSSLADKNNEQFF
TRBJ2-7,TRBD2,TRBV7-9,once,TGTGCCAGCAGCTTATGGCGGGAGGGCTCCTACGAGCAGTACTTC,CASSLWREGSYEQYF
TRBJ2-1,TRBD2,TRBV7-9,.,TGTGCCAGCAGCTTAGGTGGGACTAGTAGGGGCAATGAGCAGTTCTTC,CASSLGGTSRGNEQFF
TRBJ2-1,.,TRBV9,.,TGTGCCAGCAGCGGAGTGCCGCCGGGGCAGTTCTTC,CASSGVPPGQFF
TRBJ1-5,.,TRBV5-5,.,TGTGCCAGCAGCTTTTATGGGATGGATCAGCCCCAGCATTTT,CASSFYGMDQPQHF
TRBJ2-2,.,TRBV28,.,TGTGCCAGCAGTCTTAAGACAGGGAACACCGGGGAGCTGTTTTTT,CASSLKTGNTGELFF
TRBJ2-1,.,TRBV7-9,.,TGTGCCAGCAGCCAAGTACCTTTCTTCCGAGATGAGCAGTTCTTC,CASSQVPFFRDEQFF
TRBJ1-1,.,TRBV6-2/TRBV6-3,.,TGTGCCAGCAGTTACTTTAACACTGAAGCTTTCTTT,CASSYFNTEAFF
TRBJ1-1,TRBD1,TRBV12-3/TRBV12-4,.,TGTGCCAGCAGTTTTAGACAGGGGTGGGCTTTCTTT,CASSFRQGWAFF
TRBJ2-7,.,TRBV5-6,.,TGTGCCAGCAGCTCGTCCACCCGGCCCTACGAGCAGTACTTC,CASSSSTRPYEQYF
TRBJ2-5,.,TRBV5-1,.,TGCGCCAGCAGCTTCGGTAACAGACAAGAGACCCAGTACTTC,CASSFGNRQETQYF
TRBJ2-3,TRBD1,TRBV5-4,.,TGTGCCAGCAGCTTGGTAGGGACAGGCAATACGCAGTATTTT,CASSLVGTGNTQYF
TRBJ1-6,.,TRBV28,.,TGTGCCAGCACCTCGGCCGGGGGCTCCTATAATTCACCCCTCCACTTT,CASTSAGGSYNSPLHF
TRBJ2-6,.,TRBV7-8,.,TGTGCCAGCAGCCCGAAGGGGGGGGCCAACGTCCTGACTTTC,CASSPKGGANVLTF
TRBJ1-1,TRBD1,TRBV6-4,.,TGTGCCAGCAGGGCTGACAGGGGGCCCACTGAAGCTTTCTTT,CASRADRGPTEAFF
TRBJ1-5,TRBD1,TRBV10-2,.,TGCGCCAGCAGTAGACCAGGGACAGGGGTGTTTCAGCCCCAGCATTTT,CASSRPGTGVFQPQHF
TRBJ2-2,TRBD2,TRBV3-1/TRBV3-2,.,TGTGCCAGCATCCGGGGCACTAGCGGGGGGTTGGGCACCGGGGAGCTGTTTTTT,CASIRGTSGGLGTGELFF
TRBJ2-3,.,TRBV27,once,TGTGCCAGCAGTCTCCGACAGGTTGGGGATACGCAGTATTTT,CASSLRQVGDTQYF
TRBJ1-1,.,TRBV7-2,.,TGTGCCAGCAGCCCTCGGGCCGAGGGAGGAGCTTTCTTT,CASSPRAEGGAFF
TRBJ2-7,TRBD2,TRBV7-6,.,TGTGCCAGCAGCTTGGGCACTAGCGGGAACTACGAGCAGTACTTC,CASSLGTSGNYEQYF
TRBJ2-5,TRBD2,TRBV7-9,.,TGTGCCGCGACGCGGGAGGGTTGGGAGACCCAGTACTTC,CAATREGWETQYF
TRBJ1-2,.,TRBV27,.,TGTGCCAGCACCCGCCCCCCCGCACAGGGCCAAGCTACCTATGGCTACACCTTC,CASTRPPAQGQATYGYTF
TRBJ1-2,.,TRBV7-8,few,TGTGCCAGCAGCTCTAGGGGCCCAGGCTATGGCTACACCTTC,CASSSRGPGYGYTF
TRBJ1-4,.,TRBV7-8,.,TGTGCCAGCAGCGCCGGACAGTCGGAAAAACTGTTTTTT,CASSAGQSEKLFF
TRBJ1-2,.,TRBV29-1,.,TGCAGCGCCCAGTGGGGTTCGGGCTACACCTTC,CSAQWGSGYTF
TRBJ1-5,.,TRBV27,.,TGTGCCAGCAGTTTACAGCTCTATCAGCCCCAGCATTTT,CASSLQLYQPQHF
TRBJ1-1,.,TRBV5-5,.,TGTGCCAGCAGCTACTTCCCGGGGACTGAAGCTTTCTTT,CASSYFPGTEAFF
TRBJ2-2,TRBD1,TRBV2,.,TGTGCCAGCAGTGAATTGGACAGGGGGAACACCGGGGAGCTGTTTTTT,CASSELDRGNTGELFF
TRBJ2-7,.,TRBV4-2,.,TGTGCCAGCAGCCAAGAGGTAGGACGCAGCTACGAGCAGTACTTC,CASSQEVGRSYEQYF
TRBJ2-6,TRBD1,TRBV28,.,TGTGCCAGCAGTCATAGACAGGGTTGGGGGGCCAACGTCCTGACTTTC,CASSHRQGWGANVLTF
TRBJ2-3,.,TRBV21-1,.,TGTGCCAGCAAGTCGGACTCAGATACGCAGTATTTT,CASKSDSDTQYF